This T cell receptor (beta chain) was sequenced in a study of immune heterogeneity within non-small cell lung tumors. Study context: Tumor histology was classified as squamous cell carcinoma in a few cases, non-squamous carcinoma in roughly nine and not otherwise specified in 1.

The study's findings and limits: Identical dominant CDR3 beta clonotypes showed recurrence across tumor sites within a patient, and site-unique high-frequency clones were also present. High-frequency T-cell receptor beta clonotypes differed largely between individual patients. Local T-cell clonality tracked moderately but significantly with local tumor mutational burden, giving an R of roughly 0.33.

For each sample, template was 450 to 750 ng of bulk tumor genomic DNA. Multiple biopsies spaced far apart were taken from each primary tumor during surgery. Curative surgery was undertaken by patients, who had untreated, newly diagnosed non-small cell lung cancer. For the TCR beta CDR3, multiplex PCR with 32 V and 13 J primers performed the amplification. TCRdb itself ran the multiplex PCR reads through MiXCR, one entry per CDR3 protein. Found here are some 21,000 distinct CDR3 sequences, 25% to 30% of them singletons; the top ten hold roughly 4.4%. Germline loops: CDR1 SGHDT, CDR2 YYEEEE. The ends were cut back, 7 bases at V and 4 bases at J, with 11 bases in the middle. The CDR3 runs to 12 residues. The count of this clonotype is one. No antigen is known for it.

The chain has TRBV5-6 and TRBJ1-2; D is ambiguous. The sequencing sample was made of lung tumor tissue. The TCR originated in a man aged 35-49 years with non-small cell lung cancer. Written as DNA, the CDR3 is TGTGCCAGCTTGTTTCAGTTCTATGGCTACACCTTC. Encoded protein: CASLFQFYGYTF.